The next 15 T cell receptor beta chains were all read from a single sample in a study of cytomegalovirus exposure and HLA in healthy donors. PCR involved 60 Vbeta and 13 Jbeta primers. Produced via immunoSEQ multiplex PCR; TCRdb's table is partial and in-frame only. The sample lists about 160,000 clones, around 83% occurring once. Input material: PBMCs. All receptors derive from a man younger than 35 in good health and CMV-seropositive.

As for this clone: Compared with germline, one end of the junction differs, possibly owing to a read error. The chain carries TRBV6-6 and TRBJ1-3; D unclear. Germline-derived CDR1 and CDR2 are MNHNY and SVGAGI (reference sequence). The CDR3 runs 12 residues. CDR3: CASGESGNTTYF. The CDR3 DNA reads as TGTGCCAGCGGAGAAAGCGGAAACACCACATATTTT.

V gene TRBV28 combines with J gene TRBJ2-3; the D gene is possibly TRBD2 (6 bases). The CDR3 contains 15 residues. Trimming took 5 bases from V and 1 from J, leaving 13 bases between them. Germline values: CDR1 MDHEN, CDR2 SYDVKM. The CDR3 nucleotides read TGTGCCAGCAGTGATCCTACGGGGGGCACAGATACGCAGTATTTT. It is translated as CASSDPTGGTDTQYF.

Here the CDR3 DNA reads TGTGCCAGCAGCTTGGGAGGGCCAGGGGTGGTTTCACCCCTCCACTTT. It specifies CASSLGGPGVVSPLHF. V gene TRBV5-6 combines with J gene TRBJ1-6; D is possibly TRBD1 (6 bases). From germline, CDR1 is SGHDT and CDR2 YYEEEE. V lost 0 bases, J lost 9 bases, and 16 bases lay in between. The CDR3 contains 16 residues.

This clone was seen a few times. This sequence joins TRBV7-2 and TRBJ2-1; no clear D. This CDR3 contains 14 residues. Trimming shortened V by 5 bases and J by 1 base, and 9 bases separated the two germline ends. The germline CDR1 and CDR2 sequences are SGHTA and FQGNSA. The CDR3, as DNA: TGTGCCAGCAGCCCCCGCGTATCCTACAATGAGCAGTTCTTC. It encodes CASSPRVSYNEQFF. The entire variable domain, with the rest obtained from reference TRBV7-2 and TRBJ2-1, is as follows: GAGVSQSPSNKVTEKGKDVELRCDPISGHTALYWYRQSLGQGLEFLIYFQGNSAPDKSGLPSDRFSAERTGGSVSTLTIQRTQQEDSAVYLCASSPRVSYNEQFFGPGTRLTVL.

The gene calls are TRBV30 and TRBJ2-2; D might be TRBD2 (7 bases). Germline-derived CDR1 and CDR2 are GTSNPN and SVGIG (reference sequence). Trimming removed 4 bases at V and 5 bases at J, with 17 bases between. The CDR3 loop spans 15 amino acids. The CDR3 DNA reads as TGTGCCTGGACCCGGGGGGCAGGGTGGACCGGGGAGCTGTTTTTT. It translates to CAWTRGAGWTGELFF. Looking up the rest from reference TRBV30 and TRBJ2-2 gives the full variable domain: SQTIHQWPATLVQPVGSPLSLECTVEGTSNPNLYWYRQAAGRGLQLLFYSVGIGQISSEVPQNLSASRPQDRQFILSSKKLLLSDSGFYLCAWTRGAGWTGELFFGEGSRLTVL.

The chain employs TRBV18 and TRBJ1-6, with D uncertain. The CDR3 is 13 residues long. Per the germline V gene, CDR1 is KGHSH and CDR2 is LQKENI. The V gene lost 2 bases and the J gene lost 8 bases, with 7 bases spanning the gap. CDR3 sequence reads: CASSPSRDSPLHF. The CDR3 bases are TGTGCCAGCTCACCATCACGGGATTCACCCCTCCACTTT.

The chain joins TRBV19 to TRBJ1-3; maybe TRBD1 (5 bases). Germline V gene lookup returns CDR1 LNHDA and CDR2 SQIVND (reference sequence). Trimming pared 2 bases from V and 4 bases from J, leaving 15 bases between. CDR3 length: 16 residues. The CDR3 sequence is CASSIPRGIYGNTIYF. CDR3 DNA: TGTGCCAGTAGTATACCCCGGGGGATATACGGAAACACCATATATTTT.

CDR3 amino acids: CASSLIRGGSGANVLTF. In DNA, the CDR3 is TGTGCCAGCAGCTTAATCAGGGGAGGGTCTGGGGCCAACGTCCTGACTTTC. The chain uses TRBV7-2 and TRBJ2-6, with a weak D call TRBD2 (7 bases). V dropped 2 bases and J dropped 1 base, with 12 bases sitting between them. Looked up from germline, CDR1 is SGHTA and CDR2 is FQGNSA. The CDR3 sequence is 17 residues long.

The chain recombines TRBV6-4 with TRBJ1-2; D gene uncertain. The V end was cut by 0 bases, the J end by 8 bases, with 16 bases between. Germline V lookup: CDR1 MRHNA, CDR2 SNTAGT. This CDR3 contains 15 residues. CDR3 region: CASSDSTLPFRGYTF. DNA of the CDR3: TGTGCCAGCAGTGACTCGACTCTGCCCTTTAGAGGCTACACCTTC.

The chain recombines TRBV4-2 with TRBJ2-1; TRBD2 might be the D (5 bases). With 0 bases removed from V and 9 bases from J, the gap between germline ends came to 9 bases. Germline CDR1 LGHNA, CDR2 YNFKEQ. This CDR3 is 13 amino acids long. CDR3 bases: TGTGCCAGCAGCCAAGATCGGGGAAGTGAGCAGTTCTTC. It codes for CASSQDRGSEQFF.

DNA of the CDR3: TGTGCCAGTAGTGGTCGCGCGGGGGGGCAAGAGACCCAGTACTTC. Amino acids: CASSGRAGGQETQYF. The gene calls are TRBV19 and TRBJ2-5; 9 nucleotides line up with TRBD2. Germline lookup yields CDR1 LNHDA and CDR2 SQIVND (reference sequence). The CDR3 has 15 residues. J was trimmed by 2 bases and V by 5 bases; bases with no gene match: 6.

V gene TRBV7-2 combines with J gene TRBJ1-5; D is undetermined. The CDR3 spans 15 residues. Trimming took off 1 base at V and 0 bases at J, with 7 bases between the two ends. Germline values: CDR1 SGHTA, CDR2 FQGNSA. CDR3 nucleotide sequence: TGTGCCAGCAGCTTAGACAGAAATAGCAATCAGCCCCAGCATTTT. This codes for CASSLDRNSNQPQHF. The entire variable domain, with the rest obtained from reference TRBV7-2 and TRBJ1-5, is as follows: GAGVSQSPSNKVTEKGKDVELRCDPISGHTALYWYRQSLGQGLEFLIYFQGNSAPDKSGLPSDRFSAERTGGSVSTLTIQRTQQEDSAVYLCASSLDRNSNQPQHFGDGTRLSIL.

The V and J genes are TRBV29-1 and TRBJ1-4, with TRBD1 matching over 7 bases. V lost 5 bases and J lost 7; bases outside the gene matches: 10. Germline V gene sequence: CDR1 SQVTM, CDR2 ANQGSEA. This CDR3 has 14 residues. As DNA, the CDR3 is TGCAGCGTTAGATCCGGGACAGCGGGTGAAAAACTGTTTTTT. This gives the protein CSVRSGTAGEKLFF.

The chain recombines TRBV11-2 with TRBJ1-6; perhaps TRBD1 as D (6 bases). There are 15 residues in the CDR3. Germline V lookup: CDR1 SGHAT, CDR2 FQNNGV. Trimming pared 3 bases from V and 4 bases from J, leaving 10 bases between. The CDR3 protein is CASSFGTTYNSPLHF. For the CDR3, the DNA is TGTGCCAGCAGCTTCGGGACAACGTATAATTCACCCCTCCACTTT.

The V gene is TRBV9, the J gene TRBJ2-1; TRBD1 aligns across 8 bases. CDR1 SGDLS and CDR2 YYNGEE come from the germline V gene. The length of the CDR3 is 14 residues. V shed 4 bases, J shed 10 bases, and the junction held 10 bases outside the gene matches. DNA for the CDR3: TGTGCCAGCAGCCCGACGCAGGGGGCAGGGGAGCAGTTCTTC. This codes for CASSPTQGAGEQFF.